The 24 T cell receptor beta chains below all came from one sample that was sequenced in a study of T cell repertoires in cytomegalovirus infection. TCRdb analysed the reads with MiXCR anew, one entry per CDR3 protein. The sample shows 200,000 to 300,000 distinct CDR3 sequences, 9.1% of them seen only once. The specimen sequenced was PBMCs. Receptors originate from a human donor in good health (CMV status not recorded). Some clones in this sample may be carry-over from other donors' samples.

This clonotype was observed at least ten times. The V and J genes are TRBV7-2 and TRBJ2-3, with TRBD1 identical over 8 bases. V trimming: 6 bases; J trimming: 1 base; junction bases outside the gene matches: 6. This CDR3 region has 15 residues. Germline V gives CDR1 SGHTA, CDR2 FQGNSA. The DNA for the CDR3 is TGTGCCAGCAGATTTCCGGGACAGGGCACAGATACGCAGTATTTT. It encodes CASRFPGQGTDTQYF. Full variable domain (remainder filled in from reference TRBV7-2 and TRBJ2-3): GAGVSQSPSNKVTEKGKDVELRCDPISGHTALYWYRQSLGQGLEFLIYFQGNSAPDKSGLPSDRFSAERTGGSVSTLTIQRTQQEDSAVYLCASRFPGQGTDTQYFGPGTRLTVL.

The CDR3 DNA is TGTGCCAGCAGGACCCAATACAGGGCCAGCTCCTACAATGAGCAGTTCTTC. Encoded protein: CASRTQYRASSYNEQFF. The V gene is TRBV28, the J gene TRBJ2-1; the D gene is possibly TRBD1 (6 bases). CDR3 length: 17 residues. Germline V gene data show CDR1 as MDHEN and CDR2 as SYDVKM. Trimming stripped 6 bases from V and 0 bases from J, with 18 bases between. Full variable domain (outside the CDR3, taken from reference TRBV28 and TRBJ2-1): DVKVTQSSRYLVKRTGEKVFLECVQDMDHENMFWYRQDPGLGLRLIYFSYDVKMKEKGDIPEGYSVSREKKERFSLILESASTNQTSMYLCASRTQYRASSYNEQFFGPGTRLTVL.

The chain employs TRBV13 and TRBJ1-3, with TRBD1 as a possible D gene (5 bases). Trimming pared 5 bases from V and 0 bases from J, leaving 14 bases between. The germline gives CDR1 PRHDT, CDR2 FYEKMQ (reference sequence). The CDR3 is made up of 16 amino acids. The CDR3 DNA sequence: TGTGCCAGCAGCCGAGGGGACGGGAGCTCTGGAAACACCATATATTTT. Its protein is CASSRGDGSSGNTIYF. Complete variable domain (other parts from reference TRBV13 and TRBJ1-3): AAGVIQSPRHLIKEKRETATLKCYPIPRHDTVYWYQQGPGQDPQFLISFYEKMQSDKGSIPDRFSAQQFSDYHSELNMSSLELGDSALYFCASSRGDGSSGNTIYFGEGSWLTVV.

This clonotype was seen many times. V gene TRBV28 combines with J gene TRBJ2-1; maybe TRBD1 (6 bases). Germline CDR1 is MDHEN and CDR2 is SYDVKM. CDR3 size: 12 residues. V was pared by 6 bases and J by 12 bases, with 15 bases between. This CDR3 is CASRAGTPGQFF. The DNA of the CDR3 is TGTGCCAGCAGGGCCGGGACACCAGGGCAGTTCTTC. The full variable domain, with the rest looked up from reference TRBV28 and TRBJ2-1, is DVKVTQSSRYLVKRTGEKVFLECVQDMDHENMFWYRQDPGLGLRLIYFSYDVKMKEKGDIPEGYSVSREKKERFSLILESASTNQTSMYLCASRAGTPGQFFGPGTRLTVL.

The J gene is TRBJ2-5, the V gene TRBV7-2; a possible D gene is TRBD1 (6 bases). Germline lookup yields CDR1 SGHTA and CDR2 FQGNSA. The CDR3 extends over 16 amino acids. The V end was cut by 3 bases, the J end by 1 base, with 15 bases between. CDR3 coding DNA: TGTGCCAGCAGCTTGGGTCAGGGGATTTTCCAAGAGACCCAGTACTTC. It specifies CASSLGQGIFQETQYF.

This clonotype was observed many times. The chain employs TRBV7-2 and TRBJ2-5; TRBD2 aligns across 9 bases. V lost 5 bases, J lost 5 bases, and 12 bases stayed unmatched. The CDR3 runs 16 residues. CDR1 is SGHTA and CDR2 is FQGNSA in the germline V gene. The CDR3 region is CASSPAGGRAEETQYF. The CDR3 bases are TGTGCCAGCAGCCCCGCCGGCGGGAGGGCCGAGGAGACCCAGTACTTC.

The chain couples TRBV3-1 to TRBJ2-1; 12 bases are a match to TRBD2. CDR3 length equals 15 residues. Per germline, CDR1 LGHDT and CDR2 YNNKEL (reference sequence). V trimming: 7 bases; J trimming: 5 bases; junction bases outside the gene matches: 6. The CDR3 loop is CASTQGLAGNNEQFF. The CDR3 DNA reads TGTGCCAGCACCCAGGGACTAGCGGGCAACAATGAGCAGTTCTTC.

V usage is TRBV12-3 or TRBV12-4 and J usage is TRBJ1-4; D is uncertain. The CDR3 has 11 residues. V was pared by 4 bases and J by 6 bases, with 3 bases between. CDR3 loop: CASSYDEKLFF. The CDR3 nucleotides read TGTGCCAGCAGTTACGATGAAAAACTGTTTTTT.

The rearrangement joins TRBV28 to TRBJ2-5; D is unclear. This CDR3 is 14 amino acids long. Germline V lookup: CDR1 MDHEN, CDR2 SYDVKM. V was shortened by 2 bases and J by 3 bases, with 10 bases between the two germline ends. The CDR3 DNA sequence: TGTGCCAGCAGTTTAAGGTTTACAGAAGAGACCCAGTACTTC. Translating it yields CASSLRFTEETQYF.

Worth noting for this clonotype: This clone may be a read error of a much larger clone one base away. The chain combines TRBV2 with TRBJ2-2; D possibly corresponds to TRBD1 (6 bases). Germline V gene data show CDR1 as SNHLY and CDR2 as FYNNEI. The CDR3 length is 15 residues. The CDR3 protein is CASSPDRPLTGELVF. Here the CDR3 DNA reads TGTGCCAGCAGTCCAGACAGGCCACTCACCGGGGAGCTGGTTTTT. The whole variable domain, remainder taken from reference TRBV2 and TRBJ2-2, is EPEVTQTPSHQVTQMGQEVILRCVPISNHLYFYWYRQILGQKVEFLVSFYNNEISEKSEIFDDQFSVERPDGSNFTLKIRSTKLEDSAMYFCASSPDRPLTGELVFGEGSRLTVL.

About this clonotype itself: Because it lacks the conserved phenylalanine or tryptophan at the end, this CDR3 is likely a read error. This sequence joins TRBV11-3 and TRBJ1-1; D is uncertain. The CDR3 is 13 amino acids. The V end lost 5 bases, the J end lost 3 bases, and 10 bases lay between the germline ends. The germline V gene encodes CDR1 SGHNT and CDR2 YENEEA. This CDR3 is CASSLSLDTEAFS. CDR3 coding DNA: TGTGCCAGCAGCCTCAGCCTGGACACTGAAGCTTTCTCT.

This clonotype has ten or more counts. The chain uses TRBV6-2 or TRBV6-3 and TRBJ2-7; 9 nucleotides align to TRBD2. This CDR3 comprises 14 residues. Per germline, CDR1 MNHEY and CDR2 SVGEGT. V lost 6 bases to trimming and J lost 2 bases; unmatched junction nucleotides: 5. DNA for the CDR3: TGTGCCAGCAGAAATAGCGGGGGCGCCTACGAGCAGTACTTC. This sequence encodes CASRNSGGAYEQYF.

This clonotype showed up many times. The rearrangement uses TRBV10-3 and TRBJ2-1, with TRBD2 matching over 8 bases. J lost 5 bases, V lost 2 bases, and 11 bases had no gene match. The germline V gene has CDR1 ENHRY and CDR2 SYGVKD. The CDR3 runs to 17 residues. For the CDR3, the DNA is TGTGCCATCAGTGAGGTGTTGGGAAGCGGGGGTAACAATGAGCAGTTCTTC. Protein: CAISEVLGSGGNNEQFF.

This clonotype was detected only a few times. The V call is TRBV29-1, the J call TRBJ2-1, with 9 nucleotides matching TRBD2. The junction had 8 bases not matched to a gene; V was cut back by 7 bases and J by 4 bases. The germline V gene encodes CDR1 SQVTM and CDR2 ANQGSEA. The CDR3 is 14 residues long. In DNA form, the CDR3 reads TGCAGCGCCGGAGGGACTAGCCGGTACAATGAGCAGTTCTTC. Protein sequence: CSAGGTSRYNEQFF.

This clonotype was detected ten times or more. J is TRBJ2-1 and V is TRBV7-9, with TRBD2 matching over 13 bases. Germline CDR1 and CDR2: SEHNR and FQNEAQ (reference sequence). V dropped 4 bases and J dropped 5; count of bases not matched to a gene: 5. The CDR3 loop spans 16 amino acids. Written as DNA, the CDR3 is TGTGCCAGCAGCTGGGGACTAGCGGGATCTAACAATGAGCAGTTCTTC. It is translated as CASSWGLAGSNNEQFF.

This clonotype occurred many times. This chain links TRBV7-2 with TRBJ2-7, with 9 bases identical to TRBD2. The ends lost 5 bases at V and 2 bases at J; junction bases unmatched: 7. Germline V gene lookup returns CDR1 SGHTA and CDR2 FQGNSA. This CDR3 contains 15 residues. The CDR3 nucleotides are TGTGCCAGCAGCCAGCGGAGCGGGAGGCCCTACGAGCAGTACTTC. It specifies CASSQRSGRPYEQYF.

This clonotype was seen ten or more times. The chain links TRBV7-2 to TRBJ1-2, with 12 bases aligning to TRBD1. V was clipped by 2 bases and J by 3 bases; unmatched bases: 7. This CDR3 has 17 amino acids. Germline V gene data show CDR1 as SGHTA and CDR2 as FQGNSA. CDR3 region: CASSLPPGTGGDYGYTF. In DNA form, the CDR3 reads TGTGCCAGCAGCTTACCCCCAGGGACAGGGGGCGACTATGGCTACACCTTC.

This clonotype was found many times. The V and J genes are TRBV6-2 or TRBV6-3 and TRBJ2-7, with 7 bases that match TRBD2. The V segment lost 2 bases and the J segment 4 bases; nucleotides outside the gene matches: 14. Germline CDR1 is MNHEY and CDR2 is SVGEGT. The CDR3 loop spans 17 amino acids. The CDR3 here is CASSYRTGGAQIYEQYF. The CDR3 DNA follows: TGTGCCAGCAGTTACCGAACGGGAGGTGCCCAAATATACGAGCAGTACTTC.

This clonotype was counted at least ten times. V is TRBV11-3 and J is TRBJ2-1, with a weak D call TRBD2 (7 bases). The CDR3 has 15 amino acids. Germline V gene data show CDR1 as SGHNT and CDR2 as YENEEA. The V and J ends lost 5 bases and 5 bases respectively, with 16 bases between them. The CDR3 DNA reads TGTGCCAGCAGCCTGGAGGGGGGGAGGAACAATGAGCAGTTCTTC. Amino acid sequence: CASSLEGGRNNEQFF. The full variable domain, rest sourced from reference TRBV11-3 and TRBJ2-1, is EAGVVQSPRYKIIEKKQPVAFWCNPISGHNTLYWYLQNLGQGPELLIRYENEEAVDDSQLPKDRFSAERLKGVDSTLKIQPAELGDSAVYLCASSLEGGRNNEQFFGPGTRLTVL.

This clonotype was counted at least ten times. The CDR3 reads CASSPAAGVNEQFF. The DNA for the CDR3 is TGTGCCAGCAGCCCAGCAGCGGGGGTTAATGAGCAGTTCTTC. The chain employs TRBV7-2 and TRBJ2-1; 8 bases are a match to TRBD2. V lost 5 bases and J lost 7; bases outside the gene matches: 7. This CDR3 is 14 amino acids long. Germline V gene lookup returns CDR1 SGHTA and CDR2 FQGNSA.

V and J are TRBV29-1 and TRBJ2-7, with D hard to call. This CDR3 is 12 amino acids long. Trimming cost V 1 base and J 5 bases, with 9 bases left between them. Germline CDR1 is SQVTM and CDR2 is ANQGSEA. The CDR3 DNA follows: TGCAGCGTTGAAGGTCAGTTCGACGAGCAGTACTTC. This gives the protein CSVEGQFDEQYF.

This clonotype was picked up a small number of times. The chain recombines TRBV19 with TRBJ2-2, with D hard to call. The ends were cut back, 1 base at V and 5 bases at J, with 2 bases in the middle. The CDR3 consists of 12 residues. CDR1 is LNHDA and CDR2 is SQIVND in the germline V gene (reference sequence). CDR3: CASSIGTGELFF. The CDR3, as DNA: TGTGCCAGTAGTATAGGGACCGGGGAGCTGTTTTTT.

There are many counts of this clonotype. The rearrangement joins TRBV19 to TRBJ2-7; D possibly matches TRBD1 or TRBD2 (6 bases each). This CDR3 has 15 residues. The V and J ends lost 4 bases and 2 bases respectively, with 15 bases between them. Germline assignment: CDR1 LNHDA and CDR2 SQIVND (reference sequence). The CDR3 is CASSNAQGGPYEQYF. CDR3 in DNA: TGTGCCAGTAGTAACGCACAGGGAGGTCCCTACGAGCAGTACTTC.

This clonotype was observed many times. The chain has TRBV7-2 and TRBJ2-5; the D gene is possibly TRBD2 (6 bases). Trimming pared 4 bases from V and 5 bases from J, leaving 14 bases between. The CDR3 covers 14 residues. The germline gives CDR1 SGHTA, CDR2 FQGNSA. The DNA of the CDR3 is TGTGCCAGCAGCTCGGACATACGGGGGGAGACCCAGTACTTC. Amino acids: CASSSDIRGETQYF. Supplemented by reference TRBV7-2 and TRBJ2-5, the full variable domain reads GAGVSQSPSNKVTEKGKDVELRCDPISGHTALYWYRQSLGQGLEFLIYFQGNSAPDKSGLPSDRFSAERTGGSVSTLTIQRTQQEDSAVYLCASSSDIRGETQYFGPGTRLLVL.